This T cell receptor (beta chain) appears in the sequencing data of a study of blood T cells in healthy people across ages. Staff drew approximately 9.7 milliliters of peripheral blood from each donor. Per sample, a minimum of 6.5 million PBMCs were isolated. Primed by a sample-barcoded 5' primer and a J-beta primer mix, a second PCR proceeded for 7 to 11 cycles. TCRdb ran MiXCR on the 5' RACE reads and lists one entry per CDR3 protein. The table shows 700,000 to 950,000 distinct CDR3 sequences, with around 46% occurring only once. This CDR3 spans 11 amino acids. V shed 8 bases and J shed 8 bases, with 10 bases lying between them. The sample holds many counts of this clonotype. The antigen is unknown. Study-level points and caveats: The CMV status of each donor remained undetermined, and this could have confounded shifts in expanded clonotypes.

The V and J genes are TRBV12-3 or TRBV12-4 and TRBJ2-1; weak D call: TRBD2 (5 bases). The sequenced sample consisted of blood. This receptor was identified in a woman aged 55-70 years in good health. CDR3 loop: CASGRQYEQFF. The DNA for the CDR3 is TGTGCCAGCGGGAGACAATATGAGCAGTTCTTC.